The 30 T cell receptor beta chains reported below all come from one sample, sequenced in a study of T cell changes during pregnancy in multiple sclerosis. Sequenced by immunoSEQ multiplex PCR; TCRdb stores in-frame clones only, minus some. Among fewer than 50,000 clones listed, roughly 95% were seen once. The starting material was CD4+ T cells from peripheral blood mononuclear cells, obtained in the third trimester of pregnancy. The source of these receptors is a female donor with multiple sclerosis, enrolled in a pregnancy study.

The chain joins TRBV28 to TRBJ1-1; D ambiguous. CDR3 length: 11 residues. The V end lost 6 bases, the J end lost 6 bases, and 8 bases lay between the germline ends. CDR1 and CDR2 from the germline V gene are MDHEN and SYDVKM. The CDR3 sequence: CASSQLSEAFF. The DNA of the CDR3 is TGTGCCAGCAGCCAACTTTCTGAAGCTTTCTTT.

The chain has TRBV28 and TRBJ2-5, with 8 bases aligning to TRBD1. Germline V gives CDR1 MDHEN, CDR2 SYDVKM. V shed 4 bases and J 7 bases; nucleotides not matched to a gene: 11. The CDR3 loop spans 15 amino acids. The CDR3 sequence: CASSYRGAGGSTQYF. In DNA, the CDR3 is TGTGCCAGCAGTTATAGGGGGGCAGGGGGCTCGACCCAGTACTTC.

V gene TRBV19 combines with J gene TRBJ2-2; D is uncertain. Looked up from germline, CDR1 is LNHDA and CDR2 is SQIVND (reference sequence). This CDR3 is 13 amino acids long. Trimming removed 6 bases from V and 4 bases from J, with 9 bases in between. The CDR3 nucleotides read TGTGCCAGTAGATCGAGTTCCACCGGGGAGCTGTTTTTT. The encoded protein is CASRSSSTGELFF.

The rearrangement links TRBV27 to TRBJ1-1; TRBD1 matches 7 bases. The J segment lost 12 bases and the V segment lost 5 bases, leaving 15 bases of the junction unmatched. Germline V CDR1 and CDR2: MNHEY, SMNVEV (reference sequence). The CDR3 is made up of 14 amino acids. The CDR3, as DNA: TGTGCCAGCAGTACATCAGCGACAGGGTCGGTAACTTTCTTT. Encoded protein: CASSTSATGSVTFF.

In its sample, this clone was seen a few times. The V and J genes are TRBV7-9 and TRBJ2-4; the match to TRBD1 covers 7 bases. This CDR3 region has 13 residues. The ends lost 5 bases at V and 5 bases at J; junction bases unmatched: 3. CDR1 and CDR2 from the germline V gene are SEHNR and FQNEAQ (reference sequence). The CDR3 spells CASSRDRQNIQYF. For the CDR3, the DNA is TGTGCCAGCAGCCGGGACAGACAAAACATTCAGTACTTC.

This clone appeared a single time. The CDR3 region has the DNA TGTGCCAGCACCGAATCGAGCTCTGGAAACACCATATATTTT. It codes for CASTESSSGNTIYF. The genes are TRBV7-9 and TRBJ1-3; D uncertain. The CDR3 totals 14 residues. V gave up 7 bases and J gave up 0 bases, with 10 bases separating them. Germline loops: CDR1 SEHNR, CDR2 FQNEAQ (reference sequence). The full variable domain, rest sourced from reference TRBV7-9 and TRBJ1-3, is DTGVSQNPRHKITKRGQNVTFRCDPISEHNRLYWYRQTLGQGPEFLTYFQNEAQLEKSRLLSDRFSAERPKGSFSTLEIQRTEQGDSAMYLCASTESSSGNTIYFGEGSWLTVV.

The chain employs TRBV5-1 and TRBJ2-3; D is possibly TRBD1 (5 bases). In germline, CDR1 is SGHRS, CDR2 YFSETQ. The CDR3 totals 16 residues. The V and J ends lost 0 bases and 1 base respectively, with 12 bases between them. For the CDR3, the DNA is TGCGCCAGCAGCTTGGGCCCTACAGGAGGCACAGATACGCAGTATTTT. This sequence encodes CASSLGPTGGTDTQYF.

This clone occurred once. This chain connects TRBV19 to TRBJ1-5, with TRBD1 matching over 7 bases. CDR1 is LNHDA and CDR2 is SQIVND in the germline V gene (reference sequence). The CDR3 consists of 17 residues. V was clipped by 0 bases and J by 6 bases; unmatched bases: 11. The CDR3 region is CASSIDGANRGGQPQHF. The CDR3 nucleotides read TGTGCCAGTAGTATAGATGGCGCTAACAGGGGTGGTCAGCCCCAGCATTTT. The full variable domain, its missing parts supplied by reference TRBV19 and TRBJ1-5, is DGGITQSPKYLFRKEGQNVTLSCEQNLNHDAMYWYRQDPGQGLRLIYYSQIVNDFQKGDIAEGYSVSREKKESFPLTVTSAQKNPTAFYLCASSIDGANRGGQPQHFGDGTRLSIL.

The chain is built from TRBV7-2 and TRBJ2-7; tentative D call: TRBD2 (6 bases). Trimming pared 3 bases from V and 3 bases from J, leaving 12 bases between. This CDR3 has 14 residues. From germline, CDR1 is SGHTA and CDR2 FQGNSA. Here the CDR3 reads CASSFRRGNYEQYF. DNA of the CDR3: TGTGCCAGCAGCTTCCGGCGGGGAAACTACGAGCAGTACTTC.

J is TRBJ2-2 and V is TRBV10-3; D might be TRBD1 (6 bases). The germline gives CDR1 ENHRY, CDR2 SYGVKD. V lost 4 bases, J lost 4 bases, and 10 bases lay in between. The CDR3 has 14 amino acids. The CDR3 DNA sequence: TGTGCCATCAGTGGGACAGTCGCCACCGGGGAGCTGTTTTTT. As protein: CAISGTVATGELFF.

The chain links TRBV18 to TRBJ2-7; D gene uncertain. Germline CDR1 is KGHSH and CDR2 is LQKENI. V lost 2 bases and J lost 5, with 10 bases in between. The CDR3 sequence is 13 residues long. CDR3: CASSPLVRDEQYF. The DNA of the CDR3 is TGTGCCAGCTCACCATTGGTACGGGACGAGCAGTACTTC.

The chain recombines TRBV15 with TRBJ2-7, with 11 positions matching TRBD1. CDR3 size: 14 residues. The germline gives CDR1 LNHNV, CDR2 YYDKDF (reference sequence). V dropped 5 bases and J dropped 3; count of bases not matched to a gene: 3. The CDR3 here is CATSGQGASYEQYF. The CDR3 nucleotides read TGTGCCACCAGCGGACAGGGGGCTAGCTACGAGCAGTACTTC.

This clone was observed once. CDR3 coding DNA: TGTGCCAGCAGCCCCTTGACAGGGGCGGGCTACACCTTC. Translating it yields CASSPLTGAGYTF. The rearrangement uses TRBV5-5 and TRBJ1-2, with 8 positions matching TRBD1. This CDR3 spans 13 amino acids. CDR1 is SGHKS and CDR2 is YYEKEE in the germline V gene (reference sequence). J was trimmed by 8 bases and V by 4 bases; bases with no gene match: 7.

The chain has TRBV6-6 and TRBJ2-7; TRBD2 matches at 11 bases. The CDR3 contains 15 residues. Germline V lookup: CDR1 MNHNY, CDR2 SVGAGI (reference sequence). J lost 5 bases, V lost 5 bases, and 8 bases had no gene match. CDR3 in amino acids: CASSPRLAGSHEQYF. CDR3 DNA sequence: TGTGCCAGCAGTCCCCGACTAGCGGGGTCCCACGAGCAGTACTTC.

The V and J genes are TRBV5-1 and TRBJ1-2; D might be TRBD1 (5 bases). V dropped 2 bases and J dropped 4 bases, with 15 bases sitting between them. The germline CDR1 and CDR2 sequences are SGHRS and YFSETQ. This CDR3 has 15 residues. CDR3 loop: CASSLVRDSSYGYTF. The CDR3 DNA sequence: TGCGCCAGCAGCTTAGTAAGGGACTCGAGCTATGGCTACACCTTC.

The chain uses TRBV4-1 and TRBJ2-1, with 10 bases that match TRBD2. V dropped 8 bases and J dropped 0; count of bases not matched to a gene: 10. Looked up from germline, CDR1 is MGHRA and CDR2 is YSYEKL. The CDR3 runs 17 residues. CDR3 sequence (DNA): TGCGCCAGCCAACATAGCGGGGGGTCGAGCTCCTACAATGAGCAGTTCTTC. Encoded protein: CASQHSGGSSSYNEQFF.

The chain has TRBV7-3 and TRBJ1-3; D might be TRBD1 (5 bases). Trimming removed 4 bases at V and 0 bases at J, with 13 bases between. Germline V gene sequence: CDR1 SGHTA, CDR2 FQGTGA. CDR3 size: 16 residues. The CDR3 protein is CASSSQGGFSGNTIYF. In DNA form, the CDR3 reads TGTGCCAGCAGCTCGCAGGGAGGATTCTCTGGAAACACCATATATTTT.

The chain employs TRBV2 and TRBJ2-1, with 11 nucleotides matching TRBD1. The CDR3 runs 13 residues. In germline, CDR1 is SNHLY, CDR2 FYNNEI. The V and J ends lost 6 bases and 9 bases, in that order; junction bases with no gene match: 4. The CDR3 here is CASRGTGGSEQFF. CDR3 bases: TGTGCCAGCAGGGGGACAGGGGGGTCTGAGCAGTTCTTC. Looking up the rest from reference TRBV2 and TRBJ2-1 gives the full variable domain: EPEVTQTPSHQVTQMGQEVILRCVPISNHLYFYWYRQILGQKVEFLVSFYNNEISEKSEIFDDQFSVERPDGSNFTLKIRSTKLEDSAMYFCASRGTGGSEQFFGPGTRLTVL.

This chain uses TRBV5-8 with TRBJ1-1; tentatively, D is TRBD1 (5 bases). Germline V CDR1 and CDR2: SGHTS, YDEGEE. The V end was cut by 5 bases, the J end by 1 base, with 15 bases between. This CDR3 has 15 residues. CDR3 nucleotide sequence: TGTGCCAGCAGACCCTGGGGGGAACGGAACACTGAAGCTTTCTTT. As protein: CASRPWGERNTEAFF.

This clone was counted a few times. The chain couples TRBV6-1 to TRBJ1-1; D is perhaps TRBD1 (5 bases). CDR1 and CDR2 from the germline V gene are MNHNS and SASEGT. V was pared by 7 bases and J by 6 bases, with 21 bases between. The CDR3 covers 15 residues. CDR3 in DNA: TGTGCCAGCACGGCAGGGTTGGGTGAGTTCGCTGAAGCTTTCTTT. This codes for CASTAGLGEFAEAFF.

In this sample, this clone turned up once. The rearrangement uses TRBV4-1 and TRBJ2-1; D is possibly TRBD2 (5 bases). Trimming removed 6 bases at V and 0 bases at J, with 12 bases between. The germline gives CDR1 MGHRA, CDR2 YSYEKL. The CDR3 is made up of 15 amino acids. CDR3 nucleotide sequence: TGCGCCAGCAGATTGCGGGCGAGCTCCTACAATGAGCAGTTCTTC. Translating it yields CASRLRASSYNEQFF.

The rearrangement uses TRBV11-3 and TRBJ1-1; D perhaps matches TRBD1 (6 bases). CDR1 is SGHNT, CDR2 YENEEA, per germline. V was clipped by 3 bases and J by 4 bases, with 15 bases between them. CDR3 length: 15 amino acids. CDR3 DNA sequence: TGTGCCAGCAGCTTCCGACAAGGGGGATCCACTGAAGCTTTCTTT. Amino acid sequence: CASSFRQGGSTEAFF.

The CDR3, as DNA: TGTGCCAGTACCACCGGGACAGGGAGTTATGGCTACACCTTC. It codes for CASTTGTGSYGYTF. The chain has TRBV19 and TRBJ1-2; TRBD1 agrees at 9 bases. V shed 7 bases, J shed 5 bases, and the junction held 8 bases outside the gene matches. The CDR3 is 14 residues long. Germline CDR1 reads LNHDA; CDR2 reads SQIVND (reference sequence). The full variable domain, in which reference TRBV19 and TRBJ1-2 provide the parts outside the CDR3, is DGGITQSPKYLFRKEGQNVTLSCEQNLNHDAMYWYRQDPGQGLRLIYYSQIVNDFQKGDIAEGYSVSREKKESFPLTVTSAQKNPTAFYLCASTTGTGSYGYTFGSGTRLTVV.

The chain recombines TRBV10-3 with TRBJ2-5; 9 nucleotides line up with TRBD2. CDR1 and CDR2 (germline): ENHRY, SYGVKD. The V gene end was trimmed by 10 bases and the J gene end by 1 base; junction bases not matched to a gene: 10. The CDR3 spans 15 residues. The CDR3 nucleotides are TGTGCCAGCCAAGCGGGGGGCCGATTCCAAGAGACCCAGTACTTC. Translating it yields CASQAGGRFQETQYF.

The rearrangement links TRBV5-4 to TRBJ2-3, with 7 bases that match TRBD2. V lost 0 bases to trimming and J lost 0 bases; unmatched junction nucleotides: 4. Germline CDR1 and CDR2: SGHNT and YYREEE (reference sequence). This CDR3 is 16 amino acids long. The CDR3 nucleotides are TGTGCCAGCAGCTTGGGTTTGCGGGGGAGCACAGATACGCAGTATTTT. It codes for CASSLGLRGSTDTQYF.

Comment on this clone: Other DNA sequences within the sample encode an identical CDR3. This chain joins TRBV6-6 and TRBJ2-7; D is ambiguous. The CDR3 runs to 13 residues. Germline CDR1 reads MNHNY; CDR2 reads SVGAGI (reference sequence). Trimming pared 2 bases from V and 1 base from J, leaving 6 bases between. In nucleotides, the CDR3 is TGTGCCAGCAGTTACAGAGGTTCCTACGAGCAGTACTTC. This sequence encodes CASSYRGSYEQYF.

This chain links TRBV7-6 with TRBJ2-1; D may be TRBD1 (6 bases). The CDR3 extends over 16 amino acids. V lost 3 bases and J lost 0, with 12 bases in between. Per the germline V gene, CDR1 is SGHVS and CDR2 is FNYEAQ. CDR3 nucleotides: TGTGCCAGCAGCTTGGACAGCGGAAGCTCCTACAATGAGCAGTTCTTC. It is translated as CASSLDSGSSYNEQFF.

V gene TRBV9 combines with J gene TRBJ1-3; D gene unclear. The V and J ends lost 0 bases and 0 bases respectively, with 10 bases between them. Germline assignment: CDR1 SGDLS and CDR2 YYNGEE. The CDR3 is 16 amino acids. CDR3: CASSVASVSSGNTIYF. CDR3 DNA sequence: TGTGCCAGCAGCGTAGCTTCGGTATCCTCTGGAAACACCATATATTTT.

The CDR3 DNA reads TGTGCCAGCAGCTTAAGAGACGAGCGTTCCTACAATGAGCAGTTCTTC. The encoded protein is CASSLRDERSYNEQFF. The chain joins TRBV11-1 to TRBJ2-1; D remains ambiguous. The CDR3 length is 16 residues. Germline CDR1 is SGHAT and CDR2 is FQDESV (reference sequence). V lost 2 bases to trimming and J lost 1 base, with 12 bases between them.

The CDR3 DNA reads as TGTGCCAGCAGTTTCCTGACAGGAACAGGGGCTAACTATGGCTACACCTTC. It is translated as CASSFLTGTGANYGYTF. The V and J genes are TRBV27 and TRBJ1-2; 7 bases map to TRBD1. Losses at the gene ends were 3 bases for V and 0 bases for J; bases not matched to a gene: 10. The germline CDR1 and CDR2 sequences are MNHEY and SMNVEV (reference sequence). The CDR3 runs 17 residues.